This T cell receptor beta chain was sequenced during a study of shared clonotypes between healthy human individuals. This CDR3 has 13 residues. Naive CD8 cells comprised CD45RO-negative, CCR7-positively selected cells, excluding terminally differentiated effector memory CD45RA+ cells. Original processing methods: Owing to the provision of junction-only sequences devoid of quality scores by immunoSEQ, filtering differed. Method: immunoSEQ multiplex PCR; TCRdb's copy keeps in-frame clones and lacks some. The V and J calls and clone size are taken from that table; D and trimming were inferred from the DNA. The sample shows hundreds of thousands of clones, 95% to 98% of them seen only once.

The sequence derives from a man younger than 45 in good health. The sample comprised naive CD8+ T cells sorted from blood. The chain joins TRBV21-1 to TRBJ2-7; the D segment call TRBD1 is taken from the table without a DNA check. TRBV21-1 is flagged as a pseudogene. The CDR3 loop reads CASTKTESNEQYF. Here the CDR3 DNA reads TGTGCCAGCACGAAGACAGAGTCAAACGAGCAGTACTTC.